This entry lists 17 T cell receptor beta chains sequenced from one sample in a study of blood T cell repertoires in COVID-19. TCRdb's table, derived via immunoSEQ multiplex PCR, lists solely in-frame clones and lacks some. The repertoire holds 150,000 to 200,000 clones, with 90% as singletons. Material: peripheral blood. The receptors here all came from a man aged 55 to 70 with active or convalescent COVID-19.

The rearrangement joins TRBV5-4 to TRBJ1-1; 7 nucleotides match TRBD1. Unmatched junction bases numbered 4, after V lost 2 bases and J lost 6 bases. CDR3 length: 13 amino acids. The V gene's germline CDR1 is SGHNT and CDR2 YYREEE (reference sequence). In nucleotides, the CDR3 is TGTGCCAGCAGCTTTTACAGGGGCGCTGAAGCTTTCTTT. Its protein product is CASSFYRGAEAFF.

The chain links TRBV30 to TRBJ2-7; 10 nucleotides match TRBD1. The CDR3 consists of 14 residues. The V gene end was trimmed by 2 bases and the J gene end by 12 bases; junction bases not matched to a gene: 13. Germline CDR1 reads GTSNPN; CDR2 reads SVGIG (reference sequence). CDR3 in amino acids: CAWSHRDRGTNPYF. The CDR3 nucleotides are TGTGCCTGGAGTCATCGGGACAGGGGTACCAACCCGTACTTC.

The CDR3: CASSRRRGQGVSNSPLHF. DNA of the CDR3: TGTGCCAGCAGCCGACGAAGGGGTCAGGGGGTGAGTAATTCACCCCTCCACTTT. The chain joins TRBV14 to TRBJ1-6; 7 bases map to TRBD1. Germline values: CDR1 SGHDN, CDR2 FVKESK. J lost 6 bases, V lost 4 bases, and 15 bases had no gene match. The CDR3 is 18 residues long.

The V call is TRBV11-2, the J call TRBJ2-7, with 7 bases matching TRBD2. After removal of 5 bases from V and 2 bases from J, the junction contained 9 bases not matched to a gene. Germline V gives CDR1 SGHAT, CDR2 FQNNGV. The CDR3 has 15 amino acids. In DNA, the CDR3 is TGTGCCAGCAGCCCTGTGGGAGCGGGACCCTACGAGCAGTACTTC. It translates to CASSPVGAGPYEQYF.

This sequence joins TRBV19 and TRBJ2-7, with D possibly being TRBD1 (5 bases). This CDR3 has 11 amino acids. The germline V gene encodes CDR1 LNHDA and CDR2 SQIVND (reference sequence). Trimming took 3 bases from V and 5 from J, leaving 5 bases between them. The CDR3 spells CASSIRDEQYF. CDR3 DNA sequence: TGTGCCAGTAGTATCAGGGACGAGCAGTACTTC.

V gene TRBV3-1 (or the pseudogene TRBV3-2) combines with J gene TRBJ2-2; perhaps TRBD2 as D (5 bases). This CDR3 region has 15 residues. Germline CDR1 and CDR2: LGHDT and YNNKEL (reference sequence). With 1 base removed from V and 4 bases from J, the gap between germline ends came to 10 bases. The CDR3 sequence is CASSQAIRGTGELFF. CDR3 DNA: TGTGCCAGCAGCCAAGCGATTCGGGGCACCGGGGAGCTGTTTTTT.

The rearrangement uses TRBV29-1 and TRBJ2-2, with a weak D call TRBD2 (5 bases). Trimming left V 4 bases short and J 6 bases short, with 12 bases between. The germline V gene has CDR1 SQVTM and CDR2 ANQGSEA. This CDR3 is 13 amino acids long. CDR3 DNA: TGCAGCGTTGGGGTCGACTACCCCGGGGAGCTGTTTTTT. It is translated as CSVGVDYPGELFF.

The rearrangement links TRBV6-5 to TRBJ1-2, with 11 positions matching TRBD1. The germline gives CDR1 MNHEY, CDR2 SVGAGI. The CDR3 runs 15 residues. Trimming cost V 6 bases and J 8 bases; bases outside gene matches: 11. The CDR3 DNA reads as TGTGCCAGCAGCGCCTCCGGGACAGGGGGAAGCGGCTACACCTTC. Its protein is CASSASGTGGSGYTF.

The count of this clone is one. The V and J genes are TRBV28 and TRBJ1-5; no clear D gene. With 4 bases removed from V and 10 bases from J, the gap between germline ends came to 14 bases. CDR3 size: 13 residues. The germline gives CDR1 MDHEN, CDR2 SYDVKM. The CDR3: CASSSHWAQPQHF. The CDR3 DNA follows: TGTGCCAGCAGTTCGCACTGGGCGCAACCCCAGCATTTT.

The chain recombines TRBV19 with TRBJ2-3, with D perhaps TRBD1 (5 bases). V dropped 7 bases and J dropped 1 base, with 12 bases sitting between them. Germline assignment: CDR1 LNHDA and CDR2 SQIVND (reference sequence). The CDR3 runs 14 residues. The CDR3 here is CASMGDRRTDTQYF. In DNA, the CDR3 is TGTGCCAGTATGGGTGACAGACGCACAGATACGCAGTATTTT.

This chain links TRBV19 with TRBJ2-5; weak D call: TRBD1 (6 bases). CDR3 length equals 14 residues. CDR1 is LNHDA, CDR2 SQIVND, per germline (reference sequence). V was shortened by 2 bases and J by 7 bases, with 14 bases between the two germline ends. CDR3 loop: CASSIRPGDLTQYF. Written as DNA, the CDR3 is TGTGCCAGTAGTATAAGGCCAGGGGACCTGACCCAGTACTTC.

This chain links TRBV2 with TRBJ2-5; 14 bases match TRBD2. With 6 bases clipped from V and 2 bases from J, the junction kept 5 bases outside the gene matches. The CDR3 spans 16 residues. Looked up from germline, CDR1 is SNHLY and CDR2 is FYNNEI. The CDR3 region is CASSTGLAGGQETQYF. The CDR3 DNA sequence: TGTGCCAGCAGCACCGGACTAGCGGGGGGACAAGAGACCCAGTACTTC.

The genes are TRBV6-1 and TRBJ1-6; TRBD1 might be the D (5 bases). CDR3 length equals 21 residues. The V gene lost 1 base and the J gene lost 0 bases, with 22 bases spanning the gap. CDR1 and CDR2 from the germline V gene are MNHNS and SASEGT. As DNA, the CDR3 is TGTGCCAGCAGTGAAGGCCCTCTAGGACACCCATTGAGCTCCTATAATTCACCCCTCCACTTT. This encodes CASSEGPLGHPLSSYNSPLHF.

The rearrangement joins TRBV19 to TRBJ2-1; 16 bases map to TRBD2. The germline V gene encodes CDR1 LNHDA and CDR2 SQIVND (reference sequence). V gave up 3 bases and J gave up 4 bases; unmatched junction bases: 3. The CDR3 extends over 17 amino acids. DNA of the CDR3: TGTGCCAGTAGTATGGGACTAGCGGGGGGGCTATACAATGAGCAGTTCTTC. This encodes CASSMGLAGGLYNEQFF.

The CDR3 loop reads CASRLAGGQETQYF. As DNA, the CDR3 is TGTGCCAGTCGACTAGCGGGAGGCCAAGAGACCCAGTACTTC. The rearrangement links TRBV19 to TRBJ2-5, with 13 bases fitting TRBD2. The CDR3 covers 14 residues. Per germline, CDR1 LNHDA and CDR2 SQIVND (reference sequence). With 8 bases clipped from V and 1 base from J, the junction kept 1 base outside the gene matches.

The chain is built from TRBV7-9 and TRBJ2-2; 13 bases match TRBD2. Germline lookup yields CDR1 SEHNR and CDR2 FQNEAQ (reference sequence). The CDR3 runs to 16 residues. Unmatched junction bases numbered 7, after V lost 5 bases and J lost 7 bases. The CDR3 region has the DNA TGTGCCAGCAGCATAGGACTAGCGGGGGTGAGCGGGGAGCTGTTTTTT. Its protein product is CASSIGLAGVSGELFF.

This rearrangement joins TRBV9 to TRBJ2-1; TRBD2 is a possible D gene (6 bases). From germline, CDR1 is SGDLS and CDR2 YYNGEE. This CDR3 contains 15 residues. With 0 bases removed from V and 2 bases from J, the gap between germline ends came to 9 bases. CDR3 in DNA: TGTGCCAGCAGCGTAGGGGGCGGGACCTACAATGAGCAGTTCTTC. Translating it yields CASSVGGGTYNEQFF.